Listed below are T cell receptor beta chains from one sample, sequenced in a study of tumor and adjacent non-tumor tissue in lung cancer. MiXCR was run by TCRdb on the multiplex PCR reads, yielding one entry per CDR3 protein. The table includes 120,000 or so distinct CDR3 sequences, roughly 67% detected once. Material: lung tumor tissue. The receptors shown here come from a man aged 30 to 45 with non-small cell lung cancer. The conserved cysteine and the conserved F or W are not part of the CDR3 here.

cdr3_aa: SAPIGPLLKTQY
v_call: TRBV20-1
j_call: TRBJ2-5

cdr3_aa: ASSTGMNHPQY
v_call: TRBV11-2
j_call: -

cdr3_aa: ASSLRTSGANTGELF
v_call: TRBV7-8
j_call: TRBJ2-2

cdr3_aa: ASSFGRITDTQY
v_call: TRBV7-8
j_call: TRBJ2-3

cdr3_aa: VIGPNRGNQPQH
v_call: TRBV10-3
j_call: TRBJ1-5

cdr3_aa: GARVSRGLSYEQY
v_call: TRBV20-1
j_call: TRBJ2-7

cdr3_aa: ASSRSGGSRQETQY
v_call: TRBV7-8
j_call: TRBJ2-5

cdr3_aa: ASRLGGYGYT
v_call: TRBV12-3/TRBV12-4
j_call: TRBJ1-2

cdr3_aa: ASSLLRQGAGETQY
v_call: TRBV5-1
j_call: TRBJ2-5

cdr3_aa: ASNHPTGQGLYEQY
v_call: TRBV4-2
j_call: TRBJ2-7

cdr3_aa: SASATGRAEF
v_call: TRBV20-1
j_call: TRBJ2-1

cdr3_aa: ASSLEGADVRYYGYT
v_call: TRBV7-8
j_call: TRBJ1-2

cdr3_aa: ASSRTGGDDYT
v_call: TRBV6-5
j_call: TRBJ1-2

cdr3_aa: SAPDRVSSGANVLT
v_call: TRBV20-1
j_call: TRBJ2-6

cdr3_aa: ATSELAGREVFHEQY
v_call: TRBV24-1
j_call: TRBJ2-7

cdr3_aa: ASAAGSKNIQY
v_call: TRBV12-3/TRBV12-4
j_call: TRBJ2-4

cdr3_aa: ASSLGWTRDTQY
v_call: TRBV6-2/TRBV6-3
j_call: TRBJ2-3

cdr3_aa: ASSLTSESTIVTDTQY
v_call: TRBV7-9
j_call: TRBJ2-3

cdr3_aa: AISESAGVGEGQPQH
v_call: TRBV10-3
j_call: TRBJ1-5

cdr3_aa: SARAVSGQGALNYGYT
v_call: TRBV20-1
j_call: TRBJ1-2

cdr3_aa: ASQEDTSTDTQY
v_call: TRBV6-2/TRBV6-3
j_call: TRBJ2-3

cdr3_aa: SAMTSGSLETQY
v_call: TRBV29-1
j_call: TRBJ2-5

cdr3_aa: TSSQDEQGNTYEQY
v_call: TRBV4-1
j_call: TRBJ2-7

cdr3_aa: TSSQDSTGTRSLYGYI
v_call: TRBV4-1
j_call: TRBJ1-2

cdr3_aa: ASSPDSAGANVLT
v_call: TRBV5-6
j_call: TRBJ2-6

cdr3_aa: ASSLSGDTGELL
v_call: TRBV7-3
j_call: TRBJ2-2

cdr3_aa: SASQAGVETQY
v_call: TRBV20-1
j_call: TRBJ2-5

cdr3_aa: ASREDDYT
v_call: TRBV6-1
j_call: TRBJ1-2

cdr3_aa: ASNQVRTGTYGYT
v_call: TRBV4-3
j_call: TRBJ1-2

cdr3_aa: ASSPRTGGFGTEAF
v_call: TRBV7-9
j_call: TRBJ1-1

cdr3_aa: AISQVQGTDTQY
v_call: TRBV4-3
j_call: TRBJ2-3

cdr3_aa: ANSLGDRGPNEKLS
v_call: TRBV7-9
j_call: TRBJ1-4

cdr3_aa: AVSEILDRSSYEQY
v_call: TRBV10-3
j_call: TRBJ2-7

cdr3_aa: SGGERYGYT
v_call: TRBV29-1
j_call: TRBJ1-2

cdr3_aa: STRGLNYSYT
v_call: TRBV20-1
j_call: TRBJ1-2

cdr3_aa: ASSQDQRDTQY
v_call: TRBV4-2
j_call: TRBJ2-3

cdr3_aa: SASRADKHPNYDYT
v_call: TRBV29-1
j_call: TRBJ1-2

cdr3_aa: ASCQRQGADTQY
v_call: TRBV11-3
j_call: TRBJ2-3

cdr3_aa: SASAGQGIPYEEY
v_call: TRBV20-1
j_call: TRBJ2-7

cdr3_aa: SVRGIGGFSYEQY
v_call: TRBV20-1
j_call: TRBJ2-7

cdr3_aa: ANSLERGNIQY
v_call: TRBV11-2
j_call: TRBJ2-4

cdr3_aa: ASSLGGSVGELF
v_call: TRBV5-6
j_call: TRBJ2-2

cdr3_aa: ATTWGAGLPGANVLT
v_call: TRBV12-3/TRBV12-4
j_call: TRBJ2-6

cdr3_aa: ASSPESSYEQY
v_call: TRBV7-3
j_call: TRBJ2-7

cdr3_aa: ANSDTDTQY
v_call: TRBV12-3/TRBV12-4
j_call: TRBJ2-3

cdr3_aa: SARERQEYQLQH
v_call: TRBV20-1
j_call: TRBJ1-5

cdr3_aa: ASSSQTSGGPLEQY
v_call: TRBV11-3
j_call: TRBJ2-7

cdr3_aa: ARVGSLSYEQY
v_call: TRBV11-3
j_call: TRBJ2-7

cdr3_aa: SARGGTSDYEQY
v_call: TRBV20-1
j_call: TRBJ2-7

cdr3_aa: ASSPREGDEKLF
v_call: TRBV5-1
j_call: TRBJ1-4

cdr3_aa: ASSWASTDTQY
v_call: TRBV6-2/TRBV6-3
j_call: TRBJ2-3

cdr3_aa: ASSLEGPYEQY
v_call: TRBV28
j_call: TRBJ2-7

cdr3_aa: SVASGQGVTEAF
v_call: TRBV29-1
j_call: TRBJ1-1

cdr3_aa: SAREIGPHTGELF
v_call: TRBV20-1
j_call: TRBJ2-2

cdr3_aa: ASSQYRSSTSGNTIY
v_call: TRBV12-3/TRBV12-4
j_call: TRBJ1-3

cdr3_aa: VGSYGGRQETQY
v_call: TRBV6-2/TRBV6-3
j_call: TRBJ2-5

cdr3_aa: ASSVLLAAPYNEQF
v_call: TRBV5-6
j_call: TRBJ2-1

cdr3_aa: ANSLSDNEKLF
v_call: TRBV11-2
j_call: TRBJ1-4

cdr3_aa: ASSYPTVRNTEAF
v_call: TRBV12-3/TRBV12-4
j_call: TRBJ1-1